This T cell receptor beta chain was identified in a study of blood T cell repertoires in COVID-19. Study at large: Donors in the United States, Italy and Spain gave samples during acute or convalescent COVID-19.

This table comes from immunoSEQ multiplex PCR, and its TCRdb copy is limited to in-frame clones, with some not included. Of under 450,000 clones in the sample, more than 70% were seen once. Adults between roughly 18 and 95 years of age took part from 20 to 25 US areas. Clinical history as reported by participants underpinned cohort assignment. This CDR3 has 16 residues. Germline loops: CDR1 SGHDN, CDR2 FVKESK. V lost 5 bases, J lost 3 bases, and 17 bases lay in between. The genes are TRBV14 and TRBJ2-4, with D possibly being TRBD1 (5 bases). This TCR came from a young man who had recovered from COVID-19. Material: PBMCs or T cells enriched from blood (not recorded which). CDR3 in DNA: TGTGCCAGCAGCACCACAGGTTTAGTGGACAAAAACATTCAGTACTTC. It specifies CASSTTGLVDKNIQYF.